Listed below are T cell receptor beta chains from one sample, sequenced in a study of T-cell reconstitution after alpha-beta-depleted transplantation in children. Via MiXCR, TCRdb re-called the PCR reads, giving one row per CDR3 protein. This sample yields 440,000 or so distinct CDR3 sequences, of which over 40% are seen a single time; roughly 27% belongs to the top ten. Here the sequenced sample was PBMCs, taken before TCRalphabeta/CD19-depleted stem cell transplant. These receptors were taken from a girl aged 2 to 9 with aplastic anemia, due to receive a stem cell transplant. CDR3s include the opening cysteine and the closing phenylalanine or tryptophan. D genes are given only for firm matches. Clone size is shown for a subset of rows, as once, few, many or a class of expanded clone.

. . TRBJ1-5 TRBV7-3 TGTGCCAGCAGCCCCCCGACGCCTAGCAATCAGCCCCAGCATTTT CASSPPTPSNQPQHF
TRBD1 . TRBJ2-5 TRBV3-1 TGTGCCAGCAGCCTACGGGACAGGGGGAAAGAGACCCAGTACTTC CASSLRDRGKETQYF
TRBD1 . TRBJ2-1 TRBV29-1 TGCAGCGTTCTACCGGACAGGGGGCTTTTGGGTGAGCAGTTCTTC CSVLPDRGLLGEQFF
. . TRBJ2-3 TRBV20-1 TGCAGTGCTAGAGTGGGGGGCGCCGTGGGAGGGCCCGGAGATACGCAGTATTTT CSARVGGAVGGPGDTQYF
TRBD1 . TRBJ2-7 TRBV20-1 TGCAGTGCTGGGACCGGGACAGGGTTGGGGCAGTACTTC CSAGTGTGLGQYF
. . TRBJ2-2 TRBV6-1 TGTGCCAGCAGACGCTACGCTACAGGGATCGGGACCGGGGAGCTGTTTTTT CASRRYATGIGTGELFF
. . TRBJ1-5 TRBV10-2 TGCGCCAGCAGCGGAGGGACGGGTAGTAATCAGCCCCAGCATTTT CASSGGTGSNQPQHF
. few TRBJ1-5 TRBV28 TGTGCCAGCAGTTACATAGCCCGTGGGGCCCAGCATTTT CASSYIARGAQHF
. few TRBJ2-3 TRBV4-2 TGTGCCAGCAGCCAAGATTTAAGCTCCTTTACAGATACGCAGTATTTT CASSQDLSSFTDTQYF
. . TRBJ2-2 TRBV10-3 TGTGCCATCGGAAAAAACACCGGGGAGCTGTTTTTT CAIGKNTGELFF
. . TRBJ1-6 TRBV27 TGTGCCAGCAGCCTGCTTGGCCTTTTAAATTCACCCCTCCACTTT CASSLLGLLNSPLHF
. many TRBJ2-7 TRBV20-1 TGCAGTGCTAGATCTCCAAGCTCCTACGAGCAGTACTTC CSARSPSSYEQYF
. . TRBJ1-6 TRBV5-1 TGCGCCAGCAGCCAGGGGAATTCACCCCTCCACTTT CASSQGNSPLHF
. few TRBJ2-7 TRBV7-9 TGTGCCAGCAGCTTAGACTCCGAGCAGTACTTC CASSLDSEQYF
. . TRBJ2-7 TRBV12-3/TRBV12-4 TGTGCCAGCAGTTTAGCCCCGGTTAACTACGAGCAGTACTTC CASSLAPVNYEQYF
. . TRBJ2-7 TRBV7-8 TGTGCCAGCAGTCATAGGGGGGGGCTAGAGTACGAGCAGTACTTC CASSHRGGLEYEQYF
. . TRBJ2-1 TRBV29-1 TGCAGCGTTGGGTCTTATGAGCAGTTCTTC CSVGSYEQFF
. many TRBJ2-3 TRBV29-1 TGCAGCGTCGTGACTAGCACAGATACGCAGTATTTT CSVVTSTDTQYF
. many TRBJ2-7 TRBV5-1 TGCGCCAGCAGCTTTGGATGGGGGGCAGCTTCCTACGAGCAGTACTTC CASSFGWGAASYEQYF
TRBD1 . TRBJ1-1 TRBV20-1 TGCAGTGCAGTTAGGACAGGGGGGACTGAAGCTTTCTTT CSAVRTGGTEAFF
TRBD1 many TRBJ1-5 TRBV5-5 TGTGCCAGCAGCCACGGGCTACAGGGGGCCGATCAGCCCCAGCATTTT CASSHGLQGADQPQHF
. . TRBJ2-3 TRBV11-2 TGTGCCAGCAGCTCGCCGGGCCGGGCTGTGGGGCCAGATACGCAGTATTTT CASSSPGRAVGPDTQYF
. many TRBJ2-7 TRBV29-1 TGCAGCGTTGCCGGGGGCTCCTACGAGCAGTACTTC CSVAGGSYEQYF
. . TRBJ2-3 TRBV10-1 TGCGCCAGCAGTGCCCTAGGGGTGACGACGCAGTATTTT CASSALGVTTQYF
. . TRBJ2-1 TRBV12-3/TRBV12-4 TGTGCCAGCAGTCCTCAGGGAGAGCAGTTCTTC CASSPQGEQFF
. . TRBJ2-3 TRBV18 TGTGCCAGCTCACCACCGGAGTCGGATACGCAGTATTTT CASSPPESDTQYF
TRBD1 . TRBJ2-7 TRBV28 TGTGCCAGCAGAGGGAACAGGGGTTGGAATTCCTACGAGCAGTACTTC CASRGNRGWNSYEQYF
TRBD2 . TRBJ2-5 TRBV5-1 TGCGCCAGCAGCTTGCCTACAAAACTAGCGGGAGTCCCAGAGACCCAGTACTTC CASSLPTKLAGVPETQYF
. . TRBJ2-7 TRBV27 TGTGCCAGCAGTTTCAACCCCCAGGGGTACGAGCAGTACTTC CASSFNPQGYEQYF
TRBD1 many TRBJ2-1 TRBV7-2 TGTGCCAGCAGCTTGGACAGGGGAACTGAGCAGTTCTTC CASSLDRGTEQFF